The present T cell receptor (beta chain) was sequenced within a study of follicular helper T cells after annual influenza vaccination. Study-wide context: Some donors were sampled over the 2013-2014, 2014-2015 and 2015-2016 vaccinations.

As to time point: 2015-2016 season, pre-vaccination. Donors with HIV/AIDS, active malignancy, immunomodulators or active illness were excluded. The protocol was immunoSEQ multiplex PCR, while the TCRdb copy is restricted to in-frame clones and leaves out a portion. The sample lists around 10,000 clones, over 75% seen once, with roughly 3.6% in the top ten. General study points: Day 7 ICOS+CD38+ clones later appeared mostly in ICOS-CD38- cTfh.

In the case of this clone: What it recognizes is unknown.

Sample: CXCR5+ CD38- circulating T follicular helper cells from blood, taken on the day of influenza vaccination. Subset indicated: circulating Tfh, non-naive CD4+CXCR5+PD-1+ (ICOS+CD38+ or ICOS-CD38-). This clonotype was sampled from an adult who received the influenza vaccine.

CDR3 region: CASSAGSRGTGELFF. The CDR3 DNA reads TGTGCCAGCAGTGCGGGGAGCAGGGGGACCGGGGAGCTGTTTTTT. The V gene is TRBV6-4, the J gene TRBJ2-2; 7 nucleotides align to TRBD1. V shed 4 bases, J shed 5 bases, and the junction held 7 bases outside the gene matches. CDR1 and CDR2 from the germline V gene are MRHNA and SNTAGT. This CDR3 comprises 15 residues.